This T cell receptor beta chain was found in a study of shared clonotypes between healthy human individuals. General study points: Investigators expected sequencing depth to affect clonotype sharing among donors. Shared clonotypes across all four donors exceeded non-shared ones in generation probability. Larger estimated richness was generally seen in naive subsets than in memory subsets.

Naive CD4+ cells were CD45RA-selected; the remaining cells were memory. As for this clone: Its antigen remains unidentified.

The data were produced by immunoSEQ multiplex PCR, yet TCRdb's version contains in-frame clones alone and is incomplete. The sample consists of fewer than 2.5 million clones, roughly 93% of them appearing once. The receptor was derived from a man between 18 and 29 years old in good health. Some clones in this sample may be carry-over from other donors' samples. The specimen was naive CD4+ T cells from PBMCs. Subset here: CD45RA+ positively selected.

As DNA, the CDR3 is TGTGCCAGCAGCTTAGTCCAGGTCACCGGGGAGCTGTTTTTT. As protein: CASSLVQVTGELFF. This chain uses TRBV7-8 with TRBJ2-2, with D unclear. The CDR3 has 14 amino acids. V was shortened by 1 base and J by 4 bases, with 7 bases between the two germline ends. The germline CDR1 and CDR2 sequences are SGHVS and FQNEAQ.